The present T cell receptor (beta chain) was sequenced within a study of blood T cell repertoires in COVID-19. Study background: Samples came from the United States, Italy and Spain, spanning acute and convalescent COVID-19. Nucleic acid was either cDNA or gDNA, and it came from T cells, B-cell-depleted T cells, or PBMCs.

Per the original data handling: Reference gene primer amplification in the assay estimated nucleated cell counts. Sequencing used immunoSEQ multiplex PCR; TCRdb keeps in-frame clones, though not all of them. D and trimming were read from the DNA, whereas the V and J calls and clone size are those reported in that table. The top ten hold approximately 0.92% of the sample, which has roughly 460,000 clones, about 87% seen once. This CDR3 has 18 residues. Trimming took 4 bases from V and 5 from J; bases not matched to a gene: 9. Germline V gene lookup returns CDR1 MNHEY and CDR2 SMNVEV (reference sequence). This clone was observed a single time.

The rearrangement joins TRBV27 to TRBJ2-2, with 14 positions matching TRBD2. The material sequenced was peripheral blood. This receptor was identified in a man in his late teens or twenties with COVID-19, enrolled during active disease. The CDR3 protein is CASSSLKGLAGVTGELFF. The CDR3 DNA reads TGTGCCAGCAGTTCCCTGAAGGGACTAGCGGGAGTGACCGGGGAGCTGTTTTTT.